This T cell receptor beta chain is from a study of long-term antiretroviral therapy in people with HIV (dated 2022 in TCRdb). Turning to the overall study: The earliest samples were collected roughly a decade before the 2015 WHO recommendation for immediate ART, at a time when ART was usually postponed until CD4 counts fell. From some 30 adults with confirmed HIV infection, the cohort provided 150 to 200 cryopreserved PBMC samples, gathered serially across a mean of about 6 years (range 1-12). This retrospective serial study examined whether starting ART and sustained HIV suppression were associated with changes in the composition and diversity of the TRB repertoire in peripheral blood. Of the approximately 32 participants with HIV, about a dozen were female. No cross-contamination during QIAcube processing was shown when test extractions of a monoclonal T-cell line were performed alongside about 30 polyclonal samples.

The CDR3 measures 12 amino acids from cysteine to phenylalanine. Kept here is only the CDR3 DNA, which spans 36 bases and is read in frame from base 1. A distance of 11 bases separates the germline ends of V and J, which lose 5 bases and 6 bases respectively. Based on the germline V gene (reference sequence), the CDR1 and CDR2 sequences are SEHNR and FQNEAQ. General conclusions and limits of the study: ART initiation was associated with a significant increase in TRB diversity, but diversity stayed significantly below transplant donor controls even after long-term ART. Narrower CDR3 length ranges were observed in HIV repertoires than in controls, and an antigen-experienced repertoire with only a slight naive shift after ART was suggested by the network structure. At every time point, the repertoire was dominated by expanded TRB clones first identified before ART initiation, although this dominance fluctuated and, in many PLHIV, declined after ART. Inferences about post-ART repertoire changes are limited because no data were available on ART adherence, viral resistance or therapy changes. Since PBMC availability was limited, sequencing covered only the TCR beta chain, with no alpha chain pairing. The samples were dated from about 2004 to 2018, and the ART regimens that were used may be less effective than current ART regimens. Unsorted PBMC were profiled instead of sorted CD4+ and CD8+ T cells because pre-ART samples had limited cell numbers.

To be included, a participant needed at least one PBMC sample from before ART initiation plus at least two post-ART samples. Treatment was received in the United States of America by all participants with HIV. Cryopreserved samples of about 1-10 million PBMC were thawed and washed before DNA extraction. At the time of the earliest PBMC sample, participants with HIV were aged between about 20 and 54 years. Each participant contributed PBMC samples from 1-4 timepoints before ART initiation and 2-8 timepoints after ART initiation, with a median of 7 samples. Serial HIV viral load, CD4+ T-cell count, ART history and demographic data were obtained for every participant. Using a Qiagen kit on a QIAcube, genomic DNA was extracted from unsorted PBMC, with samples processed in batches of 12. The immunoSEQ hsTCRB v3.0 assay was used at survey level resolution to sequence the TRB variable region. The targeted TRB sequencing depth was roughly 40,000-50,000 T-cell genomes per sample. TRB libraries were pooled and sequenced on an Illumina MiSeq using a v3 150-cycle kit. The source study handled its data this way. Repertoire analysis was performed in R inside a reproducible Nextflow workflow that covered QC, data transformation and analysis. LymphoSeq2, an R package for exploring AIRR-Seq data, was used to implement custom analyses. A handful of samples yielding fewer than 5000 total TRB sequences were excluded, leaving 150 to 200 analyzed HIV repertoires. Among the 180 to 200 HIV repertoires that were kept, around 60 were collected before ART initiation and roughly 130 were collected after ART initiation. Repertoires were downsampled to 5000 TRB nucleotide sequences, and summary statistics were averaged over 100 downsampling iterations. Only TRB sequences with CDR3 regions of at least seven amino acids were retained for analysis. A Shannon entropy-derived clonality score and the Gini coefficient were used to measure diversity. Repertoire networks linked the top 5000 CDR3 amino acid sequences whenever two sequences differed by an edit distance of one. GLIPH2 predicted antigen specificity groups and MHC restriction for TRB CDR3 amino acid sequences. CDR3 amino acid sequences were matched against VDJdb and McPAS-TCR to flag known CMV, EBV, HIV or tissue antigen associations. Pre-ART, post-ART and control groups were compared with Wilcoxon signed-rank tests and Holm-Bonferroni correction. TCRdb stores this immuneACCESS table with in-frame sequences only. Part of the clones is absent; in the studies checked, under half of the shortfall reflects unresolved V genes, and no reason is known for the rest. V and J calls and clone size follow that table, whereas D and trimming were derived from the DNA. The sample contains roughly 16,000 clones, under 80% of them found a single time. About 15% of the sample lies in the top ten.

Concerning this clone: Its antigen target is currently unknown. One base away there is no much larger clone; base qualities are not given.

The TCR was taken from a man aged 25 to 45 with HIV. This sample comprised unsorted PBMCs, obtained 2.1 to 2.2 years before starting antiretroviral therapy. The rearrangement combines TRBV7-9 with TRBJ2-7, with a weak D call of TRBD1 (6 bases match). The CDR3 protein: CASSRDRLEQYF. The DNA is TGTGCCAGCAGCCGCGACAGGCTCGAGCAGTACTTC.